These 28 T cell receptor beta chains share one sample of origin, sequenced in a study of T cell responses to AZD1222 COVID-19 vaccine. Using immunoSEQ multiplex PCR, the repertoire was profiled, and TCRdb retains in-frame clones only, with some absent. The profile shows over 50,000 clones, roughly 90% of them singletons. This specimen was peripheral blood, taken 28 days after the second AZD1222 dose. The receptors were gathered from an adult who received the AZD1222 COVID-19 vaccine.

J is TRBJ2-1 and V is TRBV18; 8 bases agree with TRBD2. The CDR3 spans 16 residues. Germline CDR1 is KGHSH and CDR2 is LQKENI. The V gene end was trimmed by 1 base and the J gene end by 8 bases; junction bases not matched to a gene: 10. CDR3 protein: CASSPRNGRAEDEQFF. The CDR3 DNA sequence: TGTGCCAGCTCACCACGAAACGGGAGGGCCGAGGATGAGCAGTTCTTC.

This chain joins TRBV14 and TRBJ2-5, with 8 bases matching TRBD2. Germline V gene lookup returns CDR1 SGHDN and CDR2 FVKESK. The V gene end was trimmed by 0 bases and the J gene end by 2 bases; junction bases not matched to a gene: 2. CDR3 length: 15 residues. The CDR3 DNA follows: TGTGCCAGCAGCCAAGATGGGACTAGACAAGAGACCCAGTACTTC. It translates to CASSQDGTRQETQYF.

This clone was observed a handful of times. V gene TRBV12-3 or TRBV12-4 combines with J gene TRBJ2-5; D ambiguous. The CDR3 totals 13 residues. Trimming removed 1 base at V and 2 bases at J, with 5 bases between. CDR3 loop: CASSLGQQETQYF. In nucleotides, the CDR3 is TGTGCCAGCAGTTTAGGGCAGCAAGAGACCCAGTACTTC.

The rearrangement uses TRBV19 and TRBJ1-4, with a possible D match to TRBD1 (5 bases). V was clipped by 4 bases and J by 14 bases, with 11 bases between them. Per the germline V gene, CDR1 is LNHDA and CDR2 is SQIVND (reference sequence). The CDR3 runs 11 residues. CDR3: CASSTTDMLFF. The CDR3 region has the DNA TGTGCCAGTAGTACGACAGATATGCTGTTTTTT.

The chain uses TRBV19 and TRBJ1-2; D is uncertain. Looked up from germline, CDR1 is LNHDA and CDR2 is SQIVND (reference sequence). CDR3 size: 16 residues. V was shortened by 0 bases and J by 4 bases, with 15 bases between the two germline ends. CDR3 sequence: CASSIDLNSGPYGYTF. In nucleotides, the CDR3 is TGTGCCAGTAGTATAGATCTGAACAGCGGACCCTATGGCTACACCTTC.

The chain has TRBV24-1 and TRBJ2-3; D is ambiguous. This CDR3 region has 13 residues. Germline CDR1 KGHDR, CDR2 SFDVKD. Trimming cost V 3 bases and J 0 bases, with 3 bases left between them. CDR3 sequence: CATSDLSTDTQYF. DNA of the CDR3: TGTGCCACCAGTGATCTTAGCACAGATACGCAGTATTTT.

This chain's CDR3 is CASSRAGTSGTLGTGELFF. CDR3 coding DNA: TGCGCCAGCAGCAGAGCCGGGACTAGCGGCACATTGGGAACCGGGGAGCTGTTTTTT. This rearrangement joins TRBV4-1 to TRBJ2-2, with 11 bases fitting TRBD2. The ends lost 5 bases at V and 5 bases at J; junction bases unmatched: 16. This CDR3 comprises 19 residues. The V gene's germline CDR1 is MGHRA and CDR2 YSYEKL.

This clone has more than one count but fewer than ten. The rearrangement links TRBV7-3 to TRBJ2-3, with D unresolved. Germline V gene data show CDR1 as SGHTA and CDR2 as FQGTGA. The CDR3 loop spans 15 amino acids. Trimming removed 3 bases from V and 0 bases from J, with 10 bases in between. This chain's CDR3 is CASSLVQVSTDTQYF. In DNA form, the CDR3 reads TGTGCCAGCAGCTTGGTCCAGGTTAGCACAGATACGCAGTATTTT.

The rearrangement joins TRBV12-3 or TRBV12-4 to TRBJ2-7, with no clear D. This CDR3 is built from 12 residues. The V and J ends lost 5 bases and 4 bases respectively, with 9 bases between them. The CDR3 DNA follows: TGTGCCAGCAGTCCCCGAGATTACGAGCAGTACTTC. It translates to CASSPRDYEQYF.

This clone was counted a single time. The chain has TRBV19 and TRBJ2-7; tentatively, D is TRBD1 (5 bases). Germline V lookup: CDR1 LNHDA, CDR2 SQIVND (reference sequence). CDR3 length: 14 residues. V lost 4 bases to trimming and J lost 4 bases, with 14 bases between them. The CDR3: CASSKDTLGYEQYF. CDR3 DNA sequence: TGTGCCAGTAGTAAGGACACCCTCGGGTACGAGCAGTACTTC.

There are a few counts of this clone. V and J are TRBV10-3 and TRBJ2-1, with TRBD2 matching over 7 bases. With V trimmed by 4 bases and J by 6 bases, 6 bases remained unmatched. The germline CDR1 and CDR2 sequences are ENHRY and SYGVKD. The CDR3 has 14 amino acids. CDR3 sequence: CAISGEGGTNEQFF. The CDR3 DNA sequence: TGTGCCATCAGTGGGGAGGGAGGTACCAATGAGCAGTTCTTC.

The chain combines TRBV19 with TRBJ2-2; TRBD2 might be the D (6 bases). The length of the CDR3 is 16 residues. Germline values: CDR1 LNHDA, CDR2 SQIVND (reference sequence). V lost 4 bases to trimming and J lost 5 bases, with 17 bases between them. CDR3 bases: TGTGCCAGTAGTACCCTAGCGCCCCCGGTTACCGGGGAGCTGTTTTTT. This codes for CASSTLAPPVTGELFF.

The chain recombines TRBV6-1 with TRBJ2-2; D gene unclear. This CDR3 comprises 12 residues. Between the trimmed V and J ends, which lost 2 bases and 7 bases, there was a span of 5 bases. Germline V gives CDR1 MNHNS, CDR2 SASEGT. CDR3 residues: CASSELRGELFF. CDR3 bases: TGTGCCAGCAGTGAACTCCGCGGGGAGCTGTTTTTT.

CDR3 bases: TGTGCCAGCAGTCCTGACCGCTCTAGCTCCTACAATGAGCAGTTCTTC. Translating it yields CASSPDRSSSYNEQFF. The chain recombines TRBV28 with TRBJ2-1, with D unresolved. The germline V gene has CDR1 MDHEN and CDR2 SYDVKM. Trimming removed 5 bases from V and 0 bases from J, with 14 bases in between. The CDR3 sequence is 16 residues long.

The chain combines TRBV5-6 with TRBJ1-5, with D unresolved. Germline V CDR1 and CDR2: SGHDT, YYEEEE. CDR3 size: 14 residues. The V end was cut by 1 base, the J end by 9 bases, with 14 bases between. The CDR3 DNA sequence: TGTGCCAGCAGCTTGTGGGAGATGGGTGTGCCCCAGCATTTT. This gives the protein CASSLWEMGVPQHF.

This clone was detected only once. The DNA for the CDR3 is TGTGCCACCAGTGATGGGTTCTCCGGGGAGCTGTTTTTT. It encodes CATSDGFSGELFF. The chain couples TRBV24-1 to TRBJ2-2, with D unresolved. The V and J ends lost 3 bases and 6 bases respectively, with 7 bases between them. The CDR3 is 13 residues long. CDR1 KGHDR and CDR2 SFDVKD come from the germline V gene.

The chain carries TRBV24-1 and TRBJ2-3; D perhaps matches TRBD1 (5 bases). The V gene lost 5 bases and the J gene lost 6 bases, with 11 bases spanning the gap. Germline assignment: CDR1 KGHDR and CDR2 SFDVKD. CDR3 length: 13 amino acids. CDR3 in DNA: TGTGCCACCAGTGCCTCACAGGCGGATACGCAGTATTTT. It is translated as CATSASQADTQYF.

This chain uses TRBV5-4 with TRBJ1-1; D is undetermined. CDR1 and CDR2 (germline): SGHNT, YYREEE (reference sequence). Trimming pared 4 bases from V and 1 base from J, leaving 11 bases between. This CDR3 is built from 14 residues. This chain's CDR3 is CASSKRLSNTEAFF. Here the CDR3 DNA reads TGTGCCAGCAGCAAAAGACTGTCGAACACTGAAGCTTTCTTT.

CDR3 DNA: TGTGCCACCTCCCGTGCTTTAGGCCCGGGAACCCTATGGGACGAGCAGTACTTC. Translated, it gives CATSRALGPGTLWDEQYF. This rearrangement joins TRBV7-6 to TRBJ2-7; D may be TRBD2 (5 bases). V lost 10 bases to trimming and J lost 5 bases, with 33 bases between them. The CDR3 has 18 residues. CDR1 is SGHVS and CDR2 is FNYEAQ in the germline V gene.

The CDR3, as DNA: TGTGCCAGCTCAGGACAGATTAATGAAAAACTGTTTTTT. Translating gives CASSGQINEKLFF. The chain recombines TRBV12-3 or TRBV12-4 with TRBJ1-4, with D maybe TRBD1 (6 bases). The ends were cut back, 8 bases at V and 4 bases at J, with 11 bases in the middle. The CDR3 length is 13 residues.

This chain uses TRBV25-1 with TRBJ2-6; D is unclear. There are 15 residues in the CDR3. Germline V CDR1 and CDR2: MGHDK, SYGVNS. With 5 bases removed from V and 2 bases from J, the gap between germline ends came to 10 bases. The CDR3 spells CASSPAGTGANVLTF. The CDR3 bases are TGTGCCAGCAGTCCGGCTGGGACTGGGGCCAACGTCCTGACTTTC.

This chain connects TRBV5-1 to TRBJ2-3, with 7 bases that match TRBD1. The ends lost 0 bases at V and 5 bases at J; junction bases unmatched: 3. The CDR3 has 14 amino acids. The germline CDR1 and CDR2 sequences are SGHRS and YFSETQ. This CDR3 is CASSLGQGGDTQYF. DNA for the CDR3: TGCGCCAGCAGCTTGGGACAGGGTGGAGATACGCAGTATTTT.

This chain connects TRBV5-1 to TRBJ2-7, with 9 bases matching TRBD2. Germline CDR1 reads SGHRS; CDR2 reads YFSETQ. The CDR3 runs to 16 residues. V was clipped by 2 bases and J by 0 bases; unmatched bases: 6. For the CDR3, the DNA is TGCGCCAGCAGCTTAGATTCTAGCGGGGCCTCCTACGAGCAGTACTTC. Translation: CASSLDSSGASYEQYF.

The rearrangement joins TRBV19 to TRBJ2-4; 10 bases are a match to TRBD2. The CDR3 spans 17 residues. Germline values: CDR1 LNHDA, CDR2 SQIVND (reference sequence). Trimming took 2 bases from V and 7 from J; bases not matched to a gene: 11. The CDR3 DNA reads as TGTGCCAGTAGTATATTTGCTAGCGGGAGTCTTCTGAACATTCAGTACTTC. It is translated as CASSIFASGSLLNIQYF.

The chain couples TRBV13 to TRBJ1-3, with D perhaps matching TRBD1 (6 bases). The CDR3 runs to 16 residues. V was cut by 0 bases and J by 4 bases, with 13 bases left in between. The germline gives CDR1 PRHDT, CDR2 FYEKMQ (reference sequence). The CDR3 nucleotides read TGTGCCAGCAGCTTAGGCGGGGGGGCTTACGGAAACACCATATATTTT. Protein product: CASSLGGGAYGNTIYF.

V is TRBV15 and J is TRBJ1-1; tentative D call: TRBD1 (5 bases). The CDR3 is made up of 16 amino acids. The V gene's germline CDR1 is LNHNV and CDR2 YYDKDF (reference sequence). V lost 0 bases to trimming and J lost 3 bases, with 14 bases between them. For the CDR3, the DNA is TGTGCCACCAGCAGAGATAATCCTGGGGCTGACACTGAAGCTTTCTTT. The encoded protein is CATSRDNPGADTEAFF.

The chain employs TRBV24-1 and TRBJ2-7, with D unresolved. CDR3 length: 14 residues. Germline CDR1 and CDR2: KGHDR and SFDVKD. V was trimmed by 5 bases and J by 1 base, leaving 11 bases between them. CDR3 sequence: CATSGADPSYEQYF. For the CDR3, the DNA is TGTGCCACCAGTGGGGCGGACCCGTCCTACGAGCAGTACTTC.

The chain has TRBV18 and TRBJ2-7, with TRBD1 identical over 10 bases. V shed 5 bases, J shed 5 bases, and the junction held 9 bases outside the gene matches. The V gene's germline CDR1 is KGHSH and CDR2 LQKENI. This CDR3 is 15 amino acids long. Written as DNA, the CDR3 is TGTGCCAGCTCATCGAGACAGGGGGCATCCCACGAGCAGTACTTC. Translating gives CASSSRQGASHEQYF.